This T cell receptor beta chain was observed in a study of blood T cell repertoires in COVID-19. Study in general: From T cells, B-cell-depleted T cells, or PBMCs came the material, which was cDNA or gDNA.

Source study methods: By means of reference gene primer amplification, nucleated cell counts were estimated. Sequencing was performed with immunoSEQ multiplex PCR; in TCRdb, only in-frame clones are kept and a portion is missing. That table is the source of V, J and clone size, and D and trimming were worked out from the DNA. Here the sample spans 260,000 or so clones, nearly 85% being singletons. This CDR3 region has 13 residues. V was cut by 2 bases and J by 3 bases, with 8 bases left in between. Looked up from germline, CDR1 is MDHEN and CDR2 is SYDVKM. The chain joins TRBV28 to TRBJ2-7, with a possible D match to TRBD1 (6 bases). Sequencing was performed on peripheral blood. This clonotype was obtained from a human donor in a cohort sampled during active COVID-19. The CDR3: CASSLGQIYEQYF. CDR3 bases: TGTGCCAGCAGTTTAGGACAGATCTACGAGCAGTACTTC.